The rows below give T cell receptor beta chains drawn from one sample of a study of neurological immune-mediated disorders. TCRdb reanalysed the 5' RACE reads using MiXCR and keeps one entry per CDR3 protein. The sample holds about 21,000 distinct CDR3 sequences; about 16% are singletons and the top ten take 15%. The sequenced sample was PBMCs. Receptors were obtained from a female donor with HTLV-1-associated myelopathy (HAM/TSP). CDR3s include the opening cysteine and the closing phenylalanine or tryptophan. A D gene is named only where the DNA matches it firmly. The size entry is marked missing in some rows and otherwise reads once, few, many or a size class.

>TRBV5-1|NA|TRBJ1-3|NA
TGCGCCAGCAGCGTGGCAGGGGCATCTGGAAACACCATATATTTT
CASSVAGASGNTIYF
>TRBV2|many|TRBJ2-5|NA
TGTGCCAGCGGTCTCCGGGGGGCCCGGGAGACCCAGTACTTC
CASGLRGARETQYF
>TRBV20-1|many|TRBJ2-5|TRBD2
TGCAGTGCCATCGACGGGACTAGGAGTGAGACCCAGTACTTC
CSAIDGTRSETQYF
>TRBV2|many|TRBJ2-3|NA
TGTGCCAGCAGTGACGTCGGCCACACTCGGACAGATACGCAGTATTTT
CASSDVGHTRTDTQYF
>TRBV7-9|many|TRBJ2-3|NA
TGTGCCAGCAGCTCCTCAGGGGATACGCAGTATTTT
CASSSSGDTQYF
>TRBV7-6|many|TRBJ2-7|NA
TGTGCCAGCAGCTTATATGGAGAGACCACGGGGGAGCAGTACTTC
CASSLYGETTGEQYF
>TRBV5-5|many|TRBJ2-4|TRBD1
TGTGCCAGCAGCTTGGCTGGACAGGGTATCCAACTATCAGCCAAAAACATTCAGTACTTC
CASSLAGQGIQLSAKNIQYF
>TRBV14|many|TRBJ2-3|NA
TGTGCCAGCAGTCCATCGGGCGGGTGGACAGATACGCAGTATTTT
CASSPSGGWTDTQYF
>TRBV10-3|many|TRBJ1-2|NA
TGTGCCATCAGTGATGAGCTTTTTTTTTTTAACTATGGCTACACCTTC
CAISDELFFFNYGYTF
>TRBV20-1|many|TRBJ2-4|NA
TGCAGTGCTAGAGATCGCGACGGAGCCAAAAACATTCAGTACTTC
CSARDRDGAKNIQYF
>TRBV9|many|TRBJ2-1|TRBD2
TGTGCCAGCAGCTCTCGGACTAGTCGGATAGGCAATGAGCAGTTCTTC
CASSSRTSRIGNEQFF
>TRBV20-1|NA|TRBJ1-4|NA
TGCAGTGCTAGTGCGTTAGCAACTAATGAAAAACTGTTTTTT
CSASALATNEKLFF
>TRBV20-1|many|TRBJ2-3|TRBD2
TGCAGTGCTAGCGGGTGGTTAGCGGGAGATACGCAGTATTTT
CSASGWLAGDTQYF
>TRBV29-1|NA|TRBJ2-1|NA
TGCAGCGTTGAAGTTGACAGCTACAATGAGCAGTTCTTC
CSVEVDSYNEQFF
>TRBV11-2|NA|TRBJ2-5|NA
TGTGCCAGCAGCCGTACCATGACAGCGCTGGAGACCCAGTACTTC
CASSRTMTALETQYF
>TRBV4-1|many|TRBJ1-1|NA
TGCGCCAGCAGCCAAGAATCCGGGAGTCCAGGTGTTGAAGCTTTCTTT
CASSQESGSPGVEAFF
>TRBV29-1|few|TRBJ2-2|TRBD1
TGCAGCGGAACGGGACAGGCAAACACCGGGGAGCTGTTTTTT
CSGTGQANTGELFF
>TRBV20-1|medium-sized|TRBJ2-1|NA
TGCAGTGCTAGCCCCCTAGAGGCCTACAATGAGCAGTTCTTC
CSASPLEAYNEQFF
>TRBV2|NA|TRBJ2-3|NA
TGTGCCAGCAGCTCAAGACCGGGGAGCACAGATACGCAGTATTTT
CASSSRPGSTDTQYF
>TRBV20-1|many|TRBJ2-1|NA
TGCAGTGCTAGTCCCTTTCGGGCGGGACACTACAATGAGCAGTTCTTC
CSASPFRAGHYNEQFF
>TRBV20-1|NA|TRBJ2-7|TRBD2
TGCAGTGCCCTAAGGACTAGCGGGGGGGCTTACGAGCAGTACTTC
CSALRTSGGAYEQYF